This passage covers 10 T cell receptor beta chains from one sample sequenced in a study of shared clonotypes between healthy human individuals. The data were produced by immunoSEQ multiplex PCR, yet TCRdb's version contains in-frame clones alone and is incomplete. The data contain 2 million to 2.5 million clones, 90% to 95% of them seen just once; the ten biggest clones take up around 0.4%. The source material was naive CD4+ T cells from PBMCs. Indicated subset: CD45RA+ positively selected. The receptors were gathered from a man between 18 and 35 years old in good health. Some clones in this sample may be carry-over from other donors' samples.

The rearrangement joins TRBV28 to TRBJ2-7, with D maybe TRBD2 (5 bases). The CDR3 has 12 amino acids. V was cut by 6 bases and J by 1 base, with 7 bases left in between. Germline V lookup: CDR1 MDHEN, CDR2 SYDVKM. CDR3 protein: CASRRASYEQYF. Written as DNA, the CDR3 is TGTGCCAGCAGGCGGGCTTCCTACGAGCAGTACTTC.

V is TRBV28 and J is TRBJ2-4, with a weak D call TRBD2 (5 bases). V was trimmed by 8 bases and J by 0 bases, leaving 14 bases between them. CDR1 is MDHEN and CDR2 is SYDVKM in the germline V gene. The CDR3 is made up of 15 amino acids. CDR3 residues: CASGSGGLAKNIQYF. The CDR3 nucleotides read TGTGCCAGCGGGTCGGGCGGACTAGCCAAAAACATTCAGTACTTC.

This clone was seen a few times. This chain connects TRBV29-1 to TRBJ1-1, with D unclear. This CDR3 is 11 amino acids long. CDR1 and CDR2 from the germline V gene are SQVTM and ANQGSEA. Trimming removed 3 bases from V and 10 bases from J, with 12 bases in between. CDR3 amino acids: CSVEEGAVAFF. The CDR3 nucleotides are TGCAGCGTTGAGGAAGGAGCTGTAGCTTTCTTT.

Of note for this clone: At one end, the junction sequence differs from germline, possibly due to a read error. The gene calls are TRBV29-1 and TRBJ2-7, with TRBD1 matching over 7 bases. The length of the CDR3 is 13 residues. Germline values: CDR1 SQVTM, CDR2 ANQGSEA. The CDR3 is CSIEGALVGYQYF. The DNA for the CDR3 is TGCAGCATTGAGGGGGCGCTAGTAGGGTACCAGTACTTC.

The chain links TRBV2 to TRBJ2-2, with 7 bases lining up with TRBD1. The CDR3 is 14 residues long. V shed 4 bases and J 4 bases; nucleotides not matched to a gene: 3. CDR1 SNHLY and CDR2 FYNNEI come from the germline V gene. CDR3 in amino acids: CASSGTGVTGELFF. DNA for the CDR3: TGTGCCAGCAGTGGTACAGGGGTCACCGGGGAGCTGTTTTTT. The whole variable domain, remainder taken from reference TRBV2 and TRBJ2-2, is EPEVTQTPSHQVTQMGQEVILRCVPISNHLYFYWYRQILGQKVEFLVSFYNNEISEKSEIFDDQFSVERPDGSNFTLKIRSTKLEDSAMYFCASSGTGVTGELFFGEGSRLTVL.

This clone has just one count. The J gene is TRBJ1-2, the V gene TRBV28; 7 bases map to TRBD1. With 6 bases clipped from V and 7 bases from J, the junction kept 11 bases outside the gene matches. The CDR3 is 14 residues long. Germline values: CDR1 MDHEN, CDR2 SYDVKM. The CDR3 DNA follows: TGTGCCAGCAGCGTAACAGGGGCTGTCTTTGGCTACACCTTC. Translating it yields CASSVTGAVFGYTF.

The chain recombines TRBV5-1 with TRBJ2-7, with 10 bases fitting TRBD1. V dropped 4 bases and J dropped 6; count of bases not matched to a gene: 13. Per germline, CDR1 SGHRS and CDR2 YFSETQ. The CDR3 length is 16 residues. CDR3 loop: CASSTAETGGASEQYF. CDR3 DNA: TGCGCCAGCAGCACCGCTGAGACAGGGGGCGCCTCCGAGCAGTACTTC. Full variable domain (missing parts from reference TRBV5-1 and TRBJ2-7): KAGVTQTPRYLIKTRGQQVTLSCSPISGHRSVSWYQQTPGQGLQFLFEYFSETQRNKGNFPGRFSGRQFSNSRSEMNVSTLELGDSALYLCASSTAETGGASEQYFGPGTRLTVT.

This chain uses TRBV28 with TRBJ1-2; 11 nucleotides agree with TRBD1. The length of the CDR3 is 17 residues. In germline, CDR1 is MDHEN, CDR2 SYDVKM. The V segment lost 5 bases and the J segment 4 bases; nucleotides outside the gene matches: 12. In nucleotides, the CDR3 is TGTGCCAGCAGTACTCCGGGACAGGGGGAGTTCGCCTATGGCTACACCTTC. It specifies CASSTPGQGEFAYGYTF.

The chain links TRBV27 to TRBJ2-7; 7 bases are a match to TRBD1. The V gene's germline CDR1 is MNHEY and CDR2 SMNVEV (reference sequence). This CDR3 region has 14 residues. The J segment lost 1 base and the V segment lost 3 bases, leaving 3 bases of the junction unmatched. This CDR3 is CASSLGTASYEQYF. The CDR3 region has the DNA TGTGCCAGCAGTTTGGGGACAGCTTCCTACGAGCAGTACTTC.

The V gene is TRBV4-1, the J gene TRBJ2-5; tentatively, D is TRBD2 (5 bases). The germline V gene has CDR1 MGHRA and CDR2 YSYEKL. V was clipped by 1 base and J by 5 bases, with 20 bases between them. CDR3 length: 17 amino acids. CDR3 loop: CASSQGPPRGNPETQYF. CDR3 in DNA: TGCGCCAGCAGCCAAGGCCCCCCCCGAGGGAACCCTGAGACCCAGTACTTC.